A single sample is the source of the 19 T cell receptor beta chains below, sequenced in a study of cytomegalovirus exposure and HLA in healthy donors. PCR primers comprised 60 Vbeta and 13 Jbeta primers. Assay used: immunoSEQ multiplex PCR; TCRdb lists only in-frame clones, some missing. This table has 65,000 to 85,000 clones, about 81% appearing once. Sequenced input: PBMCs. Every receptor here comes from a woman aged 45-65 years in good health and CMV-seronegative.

The CDR3 bases are TGTGCCAGCAGCGTAGTAGGGGCGTGGGTTTCCACAGATACGCAGTATTTT. Protein: CASSVVGAWVSTDTQYF. The chain carries TRBV9 and TRBJ2-3, with a tentative D call TRBD1 (5 bases). This CDR3 spans 17 amino acids. V lost 0 bases to trimming and J lost 2 bases, with 16 bases between them. Germline lookup yields CDR1 SGDLS and CDR2 YYNGEE.

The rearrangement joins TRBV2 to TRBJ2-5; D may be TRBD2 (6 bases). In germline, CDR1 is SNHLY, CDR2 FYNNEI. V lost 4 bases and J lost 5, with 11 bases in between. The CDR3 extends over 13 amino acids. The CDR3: CASSVNGGETQYF. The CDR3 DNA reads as TGTGCCAGCAGTGTGAATGGAGGGGAGACCCAGTACTTC. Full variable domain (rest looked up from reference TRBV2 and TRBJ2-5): EPEVTQTPSHQVTQMGQEVILRCVPISNHLYFYWYRQILGQKVEFLVSFYNNEISEKSEIFDDQFSVERPDGSNFTLKIRSTKLEDSAMYFCASSVNGGETQYFGPGTRLLVL.

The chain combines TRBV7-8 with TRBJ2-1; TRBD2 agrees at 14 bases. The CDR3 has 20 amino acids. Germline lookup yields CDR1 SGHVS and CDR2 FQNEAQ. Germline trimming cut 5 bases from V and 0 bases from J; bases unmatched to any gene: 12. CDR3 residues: CASSPWGGLAGASSYNEQFF. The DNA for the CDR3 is TGTGCCAGCAGCCCCTGGGGGGGACTAGCGGGGGCGAGCTCCTACAATGAGCAGTTCTTC.

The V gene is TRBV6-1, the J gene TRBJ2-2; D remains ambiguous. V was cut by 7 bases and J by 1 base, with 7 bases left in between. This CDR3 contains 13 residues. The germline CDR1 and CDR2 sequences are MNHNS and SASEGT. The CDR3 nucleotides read TGTGCCAGCAATCGACAGAACACCGGGGAGCTGTTTTTT. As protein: CASNRQNTGELFF.

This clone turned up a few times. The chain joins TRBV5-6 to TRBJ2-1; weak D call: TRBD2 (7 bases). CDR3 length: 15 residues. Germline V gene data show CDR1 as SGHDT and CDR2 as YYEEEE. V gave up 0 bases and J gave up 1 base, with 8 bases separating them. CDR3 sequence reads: CASSLEGGSYNEQFF. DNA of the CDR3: TGTGCCAGCAGCTTGGAGGGGGGGTCCTACAATGAGCAGTTCTTC.

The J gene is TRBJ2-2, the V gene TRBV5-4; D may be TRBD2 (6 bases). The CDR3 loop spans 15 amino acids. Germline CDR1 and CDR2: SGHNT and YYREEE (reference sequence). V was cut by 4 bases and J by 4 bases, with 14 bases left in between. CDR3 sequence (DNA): TGTGCCAGCAGCCCCGGAGGGAGATCCACCGGGGAGCTGTTTTTT. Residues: CASSPGGRSTGELFF.

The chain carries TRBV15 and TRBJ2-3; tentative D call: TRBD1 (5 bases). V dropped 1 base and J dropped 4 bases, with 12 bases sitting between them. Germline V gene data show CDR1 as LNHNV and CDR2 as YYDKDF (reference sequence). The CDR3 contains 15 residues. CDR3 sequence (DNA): TGTGCCACCAGCAGAGGAGGCCAGGGATCAGATACGCAGTATTTT. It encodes CATSRGGQGSDTQYF.

CDR3 nucleotides: TGTGCCAGCAGCTTAAGGCAGGGGGCCTCTGAAGCTTTCTTT. Its protein is CASSLRQGASEAFF. The J gene is TRBJ1-1, the V gene TRBV7-9; 8 positions agree with TRBD1. After removal of 2 bases from V and 6 bases from J, the junction contained 5 bases not matched to a gene. This CDR3 has 14 amino acids. Germline CDR1 reads SEHNR; CDR2 reads FQNEAQ (reference sequence).

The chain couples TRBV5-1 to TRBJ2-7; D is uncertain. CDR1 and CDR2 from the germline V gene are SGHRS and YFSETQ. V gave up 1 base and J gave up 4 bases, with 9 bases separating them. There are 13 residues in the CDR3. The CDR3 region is CASSLRGSYEQYF. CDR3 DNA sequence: TGCGCCAGCAGCTTGCGAGGTTCGTACGAGCAGTACTTC.

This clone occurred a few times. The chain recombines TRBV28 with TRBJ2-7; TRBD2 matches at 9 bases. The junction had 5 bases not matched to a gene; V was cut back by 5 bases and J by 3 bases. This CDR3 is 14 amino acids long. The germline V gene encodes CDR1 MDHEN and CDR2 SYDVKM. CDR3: CASSPASGVYEQYF. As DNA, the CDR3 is TGTGCCAGCAGTCCCGCTAGCGGGGTCTACGAGCAGTACTTC.

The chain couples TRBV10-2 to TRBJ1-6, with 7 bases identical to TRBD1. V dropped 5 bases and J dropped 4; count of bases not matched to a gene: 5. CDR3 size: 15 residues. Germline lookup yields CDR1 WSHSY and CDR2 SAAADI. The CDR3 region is CASSLETGYNSPLHF. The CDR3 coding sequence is TGCGCCAGCAGTCTAGAGACAGGGTATAATTCACCCCTCCACTTT.

The CDR3 spells CASSDYLREQYF. For the CDR3, the DNA is TGTGCCAGCAGTGACTATTTGAGGGAGCAGTACTTC. The rearrangement uses TRBV28 and TRBJ2-7; possibly TRBD2 for D (5 bases). CDR3 size: 12 residues. The V gene's germline CDR1 is MDHEN and CDR2 SYDVKM. The ends were cut back, 5 bases at V and 7 bases at J, with 12 bases in the middle.

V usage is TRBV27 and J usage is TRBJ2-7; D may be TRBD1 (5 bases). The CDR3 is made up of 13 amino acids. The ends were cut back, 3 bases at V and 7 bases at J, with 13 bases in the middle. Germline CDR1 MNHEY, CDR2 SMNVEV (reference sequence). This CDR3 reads CASSFGASGEQYV. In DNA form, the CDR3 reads TGTGCCAGCAGTTTTGGGGCCTCGGGTGAGCAGTACGTC.

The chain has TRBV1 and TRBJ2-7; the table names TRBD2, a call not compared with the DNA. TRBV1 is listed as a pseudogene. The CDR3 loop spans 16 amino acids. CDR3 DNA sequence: TGCACCAGCAGCCAAGAGCGGACTAGCTTCTCCTACGAGCAGTACTTC. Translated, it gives CTSSQERTSFSYEQYF.

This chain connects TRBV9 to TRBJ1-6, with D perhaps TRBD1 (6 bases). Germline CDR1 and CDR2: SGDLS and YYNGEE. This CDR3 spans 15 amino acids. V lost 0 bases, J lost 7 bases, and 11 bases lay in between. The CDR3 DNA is TGTGCCAGCAGCGTAGAGGGGGTAGGCAATTCACCCCTCCACTTT. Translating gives CASSVEGVGNSPLHF.

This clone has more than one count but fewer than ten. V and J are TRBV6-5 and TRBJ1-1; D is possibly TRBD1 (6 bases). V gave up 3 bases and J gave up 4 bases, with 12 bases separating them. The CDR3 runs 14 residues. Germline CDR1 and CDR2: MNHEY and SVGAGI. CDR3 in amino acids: CASSYRQQGTEAFF. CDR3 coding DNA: TGTGCCAGCAGTTATCGGCAACAGGGCACTGAAGCTTTCTTT.

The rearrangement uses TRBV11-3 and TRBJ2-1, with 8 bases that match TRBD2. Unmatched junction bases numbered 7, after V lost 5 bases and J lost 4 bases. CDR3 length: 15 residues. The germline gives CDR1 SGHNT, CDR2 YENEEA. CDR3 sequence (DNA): TGTGCCAGCAGCCTTTTAGCGGGAAAGTACAATGAGCAGTTCTTC. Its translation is CASSLLAGKYNEQFF.

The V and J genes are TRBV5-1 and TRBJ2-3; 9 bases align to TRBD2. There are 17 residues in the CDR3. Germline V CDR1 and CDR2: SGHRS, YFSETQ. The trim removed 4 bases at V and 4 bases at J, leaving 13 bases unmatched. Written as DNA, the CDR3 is TGCGCCAGCAGCCCTACTCGCGGGACTAGCTTCCCAGATACGCAGTATTTT. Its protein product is CASSPTRGTSFPDTQYF. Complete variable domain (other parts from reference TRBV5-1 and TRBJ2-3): KAGVTQTPRYLIKTRGQQVTLSCSPISGHRSVSWYQQTPGQGLQFLFEYFSETQRNKGNFPGRFSGRQFSNSRSEMNVSTLELGDSALYLCASSPTRGTSFPDTQYFGPGTRLTVL.

CDR3 sequence: CASSLVSSGSLNEQYF. The CDR3 DNA reads TGTGCCAGCAGCTTAGTGTCTAGCGGGAGTCTAAACGAGCAGTACTTC. The chain links TRBV7-9 to TRBJ2-7; TRBD2 matches at 10 bases. This CDR3 is 16 amino acids long. The germline gives CDR1 SEHNR, CDR2 FQNEAQ (reference sequence). J lost 5 bases, V lost 1 base, and 8 bases had no gene match.